The 28 T cell receptor beta chains listed next were all sequenced from one sample in a study of vaccination and CD4 T cells after COVID-19. These receptors' targets are unknown. Specified treatment: roughly 10-day PBMC culture with coronavirus spike peptide pools or control peptides (ViraFEST assay). Oncomine TCR Beta short-read sequencing was applied to DNA from cultured CD4+ T cells. TCRdb independently ran MiXCR on the PCR reads; one entry per CDR3 protein. The repertoire consists of approximately 17,000 distinct CDR3 sequences, with approximately 70% occurring once and the leading ten covering 16%. The sample consisted of CD4+ T cells from blood, cultured in vitro. The receptors were gathered from a human donor who had recovered from COVID-19.

This rearrangement joins TRBV7-9 to TRBJ1-2; TRBD1 aligns across 7 bases. J lost 2 bases, V lost 5 bases, and 8 bases had no gene match. The germline CDR1 and CDR2 sequences are SEHNR and FQNEAQ (reference sequence). The CDR3 is 15 amino acids. The CDR3 spells CASSHIQGTNYGYTF. DNA of the CDR3: TGTGCCAGCAGCCATATACAGGGGACGAACTATGGCTACACCTTC.

The chain joins TRBV6-5 to TRBJ1-1; possibly TRBD1 for D (5 bases). V was trimmed by 2 bases and J by 10 bases, leaving 20 bases between them. The CDR3 runs 15 residues. In germline, CDR1 is MNHEY, CDR2 SVGAGI. This chain's CDR3 is CASSYIRDSVTRAFF. CDR3 sequence (DNA): TGTGCCAGCAGTTACATCAGGGATTCGGTTACTAGAGCTTTCTTT.

This chain connects TRBV27 to TRBJ2-3; 11 bases line up with TRBD2. J lost 2 bases, V lost 0 bases, and 10 bases had no gene match. The CDR3 runs 19 residues. The V gene's germline CDR1 is MNHEY and CDR2 SMNVEV (reference sequence). CDR3: CASSLSPLAGGRVTDTQYF. CDR3 coding DNA: TGTGCCAGCAGTTTATCTCCGCTAGCGGGAGGTCGCGTCACAGATACGCAGTATTTT.

This clonotype was seen more than once but under ten times. The V gene is TRBV19, the J gene TRBJ1-5; D not certain. This CDR3 comprises 14 residues. The V end lost 3 bases, the J end lost 6 bases, and 12 bases lay between the germline ends. Looked up from germline, CDR1 is LNHDA and CDR2 is SQIVND (reference sequence). Written as DNA, the CDR3 is TGTGCCAGTAGTATTAGCGATGCACGTCAGCCCCAGCATTTT. Residues: CASSISDARQPQHF.

This clonotype occurred a few times. The chain carries TRBV6-1 and TRBJ1-2; D may be TRBD1 (5 bases). Germline V gene data show CDR1 as MNHNS and CDR2 as SASEGT. The V and J ends lost 6 bases and 1 base respectively, with 21 bases between them. This CDR3 is built from 17 residues. Written as DNA, the CDR3 is TGTGCCAGCAGATCACCCATCAGGGACGGCCTTAACTATGGCTACACCTTC. Translating gives CASRSPIRDGLNYGYTF.

The chain carries TRBV7-2 and TRBJ1-5, with D unclear. The germline gives CDR1 SGHTA, CDR2 FQGNSA. V was trimmed by 1 base and J by 10 bases, leaving 11 bases between them. The CDR3 totals 13 residues. In nucleotides, the CDR3 is TGTGCCAGCAGCTTAGGCCCCGAACAACCCCAGCATTTT. This encodes CASSLGPEQPQHF. Full variable domain (rest looked up from reference TRBV7-2 and TRBJ1-5): GAGVSQSPSNKVTEKGKDVELRCDPISGHTALYWYRQSLGQGLEFLIYFQGNSAPDKSGLPSDRFSAERTGGSVSTLTIQRTQQEDSAVYLCASSLGPEQPQHFGDGTRLSIL.

The chain recombines TRBV6-1 with TRBJ1-2; no definite D call. Germline loops: CDR1 MNHNS, CDR2 SASEGT. The CDR3 is 14 residues long. Trimming left V 5 bases short and J 4 bases short, with 14 bases between. In DNA, the CDR3 is TGTGCCAGCAGTCCCCGGGGAGAACCCTATGGCTACACCTTC. It encodes CASSPRGEPYGYTF.

The chain has TRBV15 and TRBJ1-2; the match to TRBD1 covers 12 bases. The V gene end was trimmed by 0 bases and the J gene end by 8 bases; junction bases not matched to a gene: 10. This CDR3 is 17 amino acids long. CDR1 and CDR2 from the germline V gene are LNHNV and YYDKDF (reference sequence). CDR3 DNA: TGTGCCACCAGCAGAGATCGTGGGACAGGGGGCGCGGGAGGCTACACCTTC. It codes for CATSRDRGTGGAGGYTF.

The chain is built from TRBV7-9 and TRBJ2-2; TRBD2 aligns across 7 bases. This CDR3 spans 15 amino acids. The V gene's germline CDR1 is SEHNR and CDR2 FQNEAQ (reference sequence). After removal of 5 bases from V and 9 bases from J, the junction contained 12 bases not matched to a gene. The CDR3 loop reads CASSPQVLATRELFF. The CDR3 DNA reads TGTGCCAGCAGCCCCCAGGTACTAGCGACGAGGGAGCTGTTTTTT. Supplemented by reference TRBV7-9 and TRBJ2-2, the full variable domain reads DTGVSQNPRHKITKRGQNVTFRCDPISEHNRLYWYRQTLGQGPEFLTYFQNEAQLEKSRLLSDRFSAERPKGSFSTLEIQRTEQGDSAMYLCASSPQVLATRELFFGEGSRLTVL.

The chain combines TRBV20-1 with TRBJ2-6; 7 bases are shared with TRBD1. Germline lookup yields CDR1 DFQATT and CDR2 SNEGSKA (reference sequence). The V segment lost 6 bases and the J segment 2 bases; nucleotides outside the gene matches: 10. The CDR3 covers 16 residues. In DNA form, the CDR3 reads TGCAGTGCGCCCGAGAGAGGGGGCGCTGGGGCCAACGTCCTGACTTTC. Protein: CSAPERGGAGANVLTF.

The rearrangement joins TRBV12-3 or TRBV12-4 to TRBJ1-2; D remains ambiguous. V was cut by 4 bases and J by 4 bases, with 13 bases left in between. The CDR3 runs to 14 residues. CDR3 loop: CASSSRLFTYGYTF. In nucleotides, the CDR3 is TGTGCCAGCAGTTCCCGACTCTTCACCTATGGCTACACCTTC.

The rearrangement uses TRBV19 and TRBJ1-1, with D perhaps TRBD1 (5 bases). Deletions cut 10 bases from V and 5 bases from J, with 26 bases between. This CDR3 contains 16 residues. CDR1 and CDR2 (germline): LNHDA, SQIVND (reference sequence). CDR3 in DNA: TGTGCCACCAGTTCCTCTAGGGTCGGGGGAAGGACTGAAGCTTTCTTT. This gives the protein CATSSSRVGGRTEAFF.

This chain uses TRBV19 with TRBJ1-1; D remains ambiguous. The V end was cut by 7 bases, the J end by 7 bases, with 19 bases between. CDR1 and CDR2 from the germline V gene are LNHDA and SQIVND (reference sequence). The CDR3 sequence is 14 residues long. CDR3 DNA sequence: TGTGCCAGTATCGGAGCCGCCGTAAATATTGAAGCTTTCTTT. Its protein product is CASIGAAVNIEAFF.

CDR3 DNA: TGTGCCAGCAGCTTGATAACAGGGGGCCCTGGAAACACCATATATTTT. Translating gives CASSLITGGPGNTIYF. V and J are TRBV11-2 and TRBJ1-3; 9 nucleotides align to TRBD1. Germline CDR1 reads SGHAT; CDR2 reads FQNNGV. The CDR3 runs 16 residues. The V and J ends lost 3 bases and 2 bases, in that order; junction bases with no gene match: 5.

This clonotype was seen a few times. The rearrangement links TRBV20-1 to TRBJ2-1; D unresolved. V gave up 2 bases and J gave up 0 bases, with 14 bases separating them. This CDR3 is 16 amino acids long. Germline CDR1 and CDR2: DFQATT and SNEGSKA (reference sequence). The CDR3 region is CSARFSGTVSYNEQFF. The CDR3 DNA reads TGCAGTGCTAGATTTTCCGGAACAGTCTCCTACAATGAGCAGTTCTTC.

CDR3 coding DNA: TGTGCCAGCAGCTCCACGGGAGATCAGCCCCAGCATTTT. Its protein product is CASSSTGDQPQHF. The J gene is TRBJ1-5, the V gene TRBV7-9; D gene uncertain. There are 13 residues in the CDR3. The ends were cut back, 4 bases at V and 5 bases at J, with 9 bases in the middle. CDR1 and CDR2 (germline): SEHNR, FQNEAQ (reference sequence).

V is TRBV6-1 and J is TRBJ1-2; no firm D call. Germline CDR1 reads MNHNS; CDR2 reads SASEGT. CDR3 size: 15 residues. V was cut by 5 bases and J by 5 bases, with 18 bases left in between. CDR3 sequence reads: CASSIRLVGGYGYTF. DNA for the CDR3: TGTGCCAGCAGTATCCGGCTGGTTGGAGGGTATGGCTACACCTTC.

This clonotype has just a few counts. This chain links TRBV15 with TRBJ1-2; 7 nucleotides match TRBD1. Germline lookup yields CDR1 LNHNV and CDR2 YYDKDF (reference sequence). The CDR3 covers 16 residues. Trimming took 1 base from V and 5 from J; bases not matched to a gene: 10. The CDR3 loop reads CATSRAIPRDRYGYTF. For the CDR3, the DNA is TGTGCCACCAGCAGAGCCATTCCCCGGGACAGATATGGCTACACCTTC.

The chain is built from TRBV20-1 and TRBJ1-3; D possibly corresponds to TRBD1 (5 bases). Germline-derived CDR1 and CDR2 are DFQATT and SNEGSKA (reference sequence). This CDR3 comprises 16 residues. Deletions cut 0 bases from V and 0 bases from J, with 12 bases between. The CDR3 sequence: CSARDSRASSGNTIYF. CDR3 DNA sequence: TGCAGTGCTAGAGATAGCAGGGCCTCCTCTGGAAACACCATATATTTT.

The chain carries TRBV20-1 and TRBJ1-1, with D unresolved. V was shortened by 7 bases and J by 2 bases, with 14 bases between the two germline ends. The CDR3 loop spans 13 amino acids. The germline V gene encodes CDR1 DFQATT and CDR2 SNEGSKA (reference sequence). This CDR3 reads CSVPGPFNTEAFF. DNA for the CDR3: TGCAGTGTCCCGGGTCCGTTTAACACTGAAGCTTTCTTT.

In its sample, this clonotype was seen a few times. The V call is TRBV6-5, the J call TRBJ2-7; tentative D call: TRBD1 (5 bases). The CDR3 is 16 residues long. V lost 0 bases and J 3 bases, leaving 15 bases between the germline ends. Germline CDR1 MNHEY, CDR2 SVGAGI. CDR3 nucleotide sequence: TGTGCCAGCAGTTACTCGATTCCCTACAGGTTCTACGAGCAGTACTTC. Translating it yields CASSYSIPYRFYEQYF.

This clonotype has a single count. This chain connects TRBV15 to TRBJ2-3, with TRBD1 matching 9 bases. This CDR3 has 15 amino acids. V lost 3 bases to trimming and J lost 3 bases; unmatched junction nucleotides: 4. Germline V lookup: CDR1 LNHNV, CDR2 YYDKDF (reference sequence). CDR3 sequence (DNA): TGTGCCACCAGCAGGGACGGACAGGGGACAGATACGCAGTATTTT. Protein: CATSRDGQGTDTQYF.

This chain's CDR3 is CATSDPLGDGHTDTQYF. In nucleotides, the CDR3 is TGTGCCACCAGTGACCCGCTAGGGGACGGGCACACAGATACGCAGTATTTT. This chain links TRBV24-1 with TRBJ2-3, with D perhaps TRBD1 or TRBD2 (5 bases each). This CDR3 is 17 amino acids long. Per germline, CDR1 KGHDR and CDR2 SFDVKD. Trimming cost V 4 bases and J 2 bases, with 18 bases left between them.

V usage is TRBV2 and J usage is TRBJ2-7; TRBD2 matches at 7 bases. CDR1 SNHLY and CDR2 FYNNEI come from the germline V gene. The CDR3 is made up of 13 amino acids. Losses at the gene ends were 7 bases for V and 2 bases for J; bases not matched to a gene: 5. In DNA form, the CDR3 reads TGTGCCAGCAATGCCCTAGCGGCCTACGAGCAGTACTTC. Translated, it gives CASNALAAYEQYF.

The rearrangement uses TRBV28 and TRBJ1-1; D might be TRBD1 (6 bases). Trimming pared 7 bases from V and 1 base from J, leaving 19 bases between. Germline V CDR1 and CDR2: MDHEN, SYDVKM. This CDR3 spans 16 amino acids. The CDR3 region has the DNA TGTGCCAGCACCAGGGGCCACAGGGTCCGGAACACTGAAGCTTTCTTT. Encoded protein: CASTRGHRVRNTEAFF.

The chain has TRBV30 and TRBJ1-1; the D gene is possibly TRBD1 (5 bases). Germline CDR1 is GTSNPN and CDR2 is SVGIG (reference sequence). The V and J ends lost 2 bases and 7 bases respectively, with 14 bases between them. The CDR3 spans 13 residues. As DNA, the CDR3 is TGTGCCTGGAGTAACGGTGGGGCAGATGAAGCTTTCTTT. Protein product: CAWSNGGADEAFF.

This clonotype is a singleton in its sample. The genes are TRBV6-1 and TRBJ2-6, with D perhaps TRBD1 (6 bases). Trimming took off 6 bases at V and 0 bases at J, with 15 bases between the two ends. The CDR3 totals 17 residues. Germline CDR1 and CDR2: MNHNS and SASEGT. CDR3 residues: CASRKTGSGSGANVLTF. CDR3 bases: TGTGCCAGCAGGAAGACAGGTTCTGGCTCTGGGGCCAACGTCCTGACTTTC.

V and J are TRBV27 and TRBJ1-5; no reliable D call. The CDR3 is made up of 14 amino acids. Germline V gene data show CDR1 as MNHEY and CDR2 as SMNVEV (reference sequence). V was pared by 5 bases and J by 2 bases, with 10 bases between. CDR3 nucleotides: TGTGCCAGCAGTCCCTGGGGTGGCAATCAGCCCCAGCATTTT. This sequence encodes CASSPWGGNQPQHF.